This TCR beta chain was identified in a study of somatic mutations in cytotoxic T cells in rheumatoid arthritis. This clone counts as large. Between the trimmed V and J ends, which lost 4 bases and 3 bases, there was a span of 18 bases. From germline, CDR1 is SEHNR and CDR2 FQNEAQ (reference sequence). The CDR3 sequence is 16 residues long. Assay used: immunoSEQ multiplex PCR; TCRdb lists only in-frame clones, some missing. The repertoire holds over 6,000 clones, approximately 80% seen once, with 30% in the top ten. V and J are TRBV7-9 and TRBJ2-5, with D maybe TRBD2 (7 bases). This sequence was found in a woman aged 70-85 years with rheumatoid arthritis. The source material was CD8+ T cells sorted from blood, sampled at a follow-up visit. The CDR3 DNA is TGTGCCAGCAGCTCTGATCCGAGGGGGAGGGAAGAGACCCAGTACTTC. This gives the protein CASSSDPRGREETQYF.